This passage covers 25 T cell receptor beta chains from one sample sequenced in a study of memory CD4+ T cells and cytomegalovirus serostatus. The repertoire was sequenced with immunoSEQ multiplex PCR; TCRdb's copy has only in-frame clones and lacks some. In the table there are roughly 50,000 clones, approximately 79% of which are singletons. The sort gate was single viable CD3+CD4+CD8-CD45RO+ cells for memory CD4+ T cells. Specimen: memory CD4+ T cells from blood. These TCRs come from an adult in good health and CMV-seronegative.

The rearrangement links TRBV15 to TRBJ2-7, with a possible D match to TRBD2 (5 bases). This CDR3 has 17 amino acids. CDR1 and CDR2 from the germline V gene are LNHNV and YYDKDF (reference sequence). Trimming shortened V by 1 base and J by 2 bases, and 18 bases separated the two germline ends. CDR3 nucleotide sequence: TGTGCCACCAGCAGAGGATCCGGCAGAGGGTCCCCCTACGAGCAGTACTTC. It specifies CATSRGSGRGSPYEQYF.

V and J are TRBV9 and TRBJ2-3, with D possibly TRBD1 on 5 matching bases. CDR3 size: 15 residues. Germline values: CDR1 SGDLS, CDR2 YYNGEE. Trimming cost V 6 bases and J 2 bases, with 16 bases left between them. The CDR3 nucleotides are TGTGCCAGCACCTCGAACTTTGGGGCCACAGATACGCAGTATTTT. Its translation is CASTSNFGATDTQYF.

The CDR3 DNA sequence: TGTGCCAGCAGCCCTCAGGGGACCGGGGAGCTGTTTTTT. The encoded protein is CASSPQGTGELFF. The chain joins TRBV7-3 to TRBJ2-2; D is possibly TRBD1 (6 bases). Germline loops: CDR1 SGHTA, CDR2 FQGTGA. The CDR3 has 13 amino acids. Trimming left V 5 bases short and J 5 bases short, with 9 bases between. The variable domain in full, completed from reference TRBV7-3 and TRBJ2-2, reads GAGVSQTPSNKVTEKGKYVELRCDPISGHTALYWYRQSLGQGPEFLIYFQGTGAADDSGLPNDRFFAVRPEGSVSTLKIQRTERGDSAVYLCASSPQGTGELFFGEGSRLTVL.

CDR3 sequence (DNA): TGTGCCAGCAGCTTACGACAGGTAGAAGCTTTCTTT. This translates into CASSLRQVEAFF. J is TRBJ1-1 and V is TRBV7-9, with D perhaps matching TRBD1 (6 bases). This CDR3 has 12 residues. Germline CDR1 and CDR2: SEHNR and FQNEAQ (reference sequence). V was shortened by 2 bases and J by 8 bases, with 9 bases between the two germline ends.

This clone was seen more than once but under ten times. The genes are TRBV7-3 and TRBJ2-1, with TRBD2 matching over 12 bases. The CDR3 is 15 amino acids. V lost 4 bases and J lost 7; bases outside the gene matches: 5. Germline values: CDR1 SGHTA, CDR2 FQGTGA. The CDR3 sequence: CASSSELAGGNEQFF. The CDR3 DNA reads TGTGCCAGCAGCTCAGAACTAGCGGGAGGTAATGAGCAGTTCTTC.

The CDR3 nucleotides read TGTGCCAGCAGCTCGGAGGGCGGACGCACAGATACGCAGTATTTT. Translating gives CASSSEGGRTDTQYF. The chain uses TRBV5-4 and TRBJ2-3; the D gene is possibly TRBD2 (6 bases). The ends were cut back, 3 bases at V and 1 base at J, with 12 bases in the middle. The CDR3 is 15 residues long. Germline-derived CDR1 and CDR2 are SGHNT and YYREEE (reference sequence).

CDR3 coding DNA: TGTGCCAGCAGCCTGACGGTGAATGGTGAAGCTTTCTTT. It yields the protein CASSLTVNGEAFF. The chain is built from TRBV7-2 and TRBJ1-1; unclear D gene. In germline, CDR1 is SGHTA, CDR2 FQGNSA. V was pared by 5 bases and J by 7 bases, with 14 bases between. The CDR3 is 13 amino acids.

This chain links TRBV13 with TRBJ2-7; D is uncertain. The CDR3 is 13 amino acids. Trimming removed 1 base from V and 4 bases from J, with 8 bases in between. Germline loops: CDR1 PRHDT, CDR2 FYEKMQ (reference sequence). CDR3 amino acids: CASSLVDGYEQYF. The CDR3 DNA sequence: TGTGCCAGCAGCTTAGTCGACGGGTACGAGCAGTACTTC.

This clone was detected once. This sequence joins TRBV6-1 and TRBJ1-2; perhaps TRBD1 as D (6 bases). This CDR3 comprises 15 residues. Germline values: CDR1 MNHNS, CDR2 SASEGT. V shed 0 bases and J shed 5 bases, with 13 bases lying between them. The CDR3 region is CASSEADRSYYGYTF. The CDR3 nucleotides read TGTGCCAGCAGTGAAGCAGACAGGTCATATTATGGCTACACCTTC.

The chain joins TRBV10-3 to TRBJ2-1; TRBD1 matches at 9 bases. Germline loops: CDR1 ENHRY, CDR2 SYGVKD. This CDR3 comprises 14 residues. With V trimmed by 8 bases and J by 5 bases, 7 bases remained unmatched. CDR3 protein: CAIGRQGGDNEQFF. The CDR3 bases are TGTGCCATCGGGCGACAGGGGGGTGACAATGAGCAGTTCTTC.

The chain recombines TRBV5-3 with TRBJ1-6; possible D gene TRBD1, 5 bases. TRBV5-3 is an ORF, with its function uncertain. This CDR3 has 20 amino acids. Deletions cut 1 base from V and 7 bases from J, with 27 bases between. The CDR3 DNA reads as TGTGCCAGAAGCTTGCCCCAACCCCCTCTTAAGACAGAGCTAAATTCACCCCTCCACTTT. Amino acid sequence: CARSLPQPPLKTELNSPLHF.

The chain is built from TRBV11-2 and TRBJ2-5; a possible D gene is TRBD1 (5 bases). The CDR3 covers 16 residues. V shed 7 bases and J shed 7 bases, with 25 bases lying between them. Germline V gene sequence: CDR1 SGHAT, CDR2 FQNNGV. CDR3 region: CASNHLGAEQGRTQYF. CDR3 DNA sequence: TGTGCCAGCAACCATTTAGGGGCGGAGCAAGGGCGGACCCAGTACTTC. The variable domain in full, with the rest retrieved from reference TRBV11-2 and TRBJ2-5, is EAGVAQSPRYKIIEKRQSVAFWCNPISGHATLYWYQQILGQGPKLLIQFQNNGVVDDSQLPKDRFSAERLKGVDSTLKIQPAKLEDSAVYLCASNHLGAEQGRTQYFGPGTRLLVL.

This rearrangement joins TRBV7-6 to TRBJ1-1; a weak D match, TRBD1 (5 bases). V lost 5 bases to trimming and J lost 4 bases, with 20 bases between them. In germline, CDR1 is SGHVS, CDR2 FNYEAQ. The CDR3 runs to 16 residues. CDR3 bases: TGTGCCAGCAGCCCCAGGAGTCAGGGATTCTTCACTGAAGCTTTCTTT. Amino acid sequence: CASSPRSQGFFTEAFF.

The rearrangement links TRBV19 to TRBJ2-2; D possibly matches TRBD1 or TRBD2 (5 bases each). From germline, CDR1 is LNHDA and CDR2 SQIVND (reference sequence). The ends were cut back, 7 bases at V and 3 bases at J, with 15 bases in the middle. The CDR3 consists of 15 residues. CDR3 sequence: CASTPRGFDTGELFF. The CDR3 DNA follows: TGTGCCAGTACCCCCCGGGGCTTCGACACCGGGGAGCTGTTTTTT. Full variable domain (rest looked up from reference TRBV19 and TRBJ2-2): DGGITQSPKYLFRKEGQNVTLSCEQNLNHDAMYWYRQDPGQGLRLIYYSQIVNDFQKGDIAEGYSVSREKKESFPLTVTSAQKNPTAFYLCASTPRGFDTGELFFGEGSRLTVL.

The V and J genes are TRBV10-2 and TRBJ2-3, with D unclear. The germline gives CDR1 WSHSY, CDR2 SAAADI. The CDR3 has 12 residues. Between the trimmed V and J ends, which lost 5 bases and 6 bases, there was a span of 9 bases. This CDR3 reads CASSPGGDTQYF. CDR3 coding DNA: TGCGCCAGCAGTCCCGGTGGGGATACGCAGTATTTT.

On this clone itself: Relative to the germline gene, one junction end is altered; a read error may explain this. The chain is built from TRBV10-3 and TRBJ1-6; 7 bases are a match to TRBD1. CDR3 length: 13 amino acids. Germline V lookup: CDR1 ENHRY, CDR2 SYGVKD. The CDR3 spells CAISESKGQFLIF. The CDR3 bases are TGTGCCATCAGTGAGTCTAAGGGACAGTTCTTAATTTTT.

V usage is TRBV6-4 and J usage is TRBJ2-1; 9 bases are shared with TRBD1. Losses at the gene ends were 4 bases for V and 9 bases for J; bases not matched to a gene: 4. The CDR3 covers 13 residues. Germline assignment: CDR1 MRHNA and CDR2 SNTAGT. The CDR3 nucleotides read TGTGCCAGCAGTGGACAGGGGGTAGGTGAGCAGTTCTTC. Its translation: CASSGQGVGEQFF.

V and J are TRBV30 and TRBJ1-2; TRBD1 agrees at 8 bases. Germline V gene lookup returns CDR1 GTSNPN and CDR2 SVGIG (reference sequence). CDR3 length equals 12 residues. J was trimmed by 5 bases and V by 3 bases; bases with no gene match: 2. The chain's CDR3 is CAWRQGAYGYTF. The DNA of the CDR3 is TGTGCCTGGAGGCAGGGGGCTTATGGCTACACCTTC.

V and J are TRBV9 and TRBJ1-3; D is unclear. The V end was cut by 0 bases, the J end by 4 bases, with 14 bases between. The CDR3 spans 16 residues. Germline V CDR1 and CDR2: SGDLS, YYNGEE. The CDR3 nucleotides read TGTGCCAGCAGCGTAGACGGATCTAGCTCAGGAAACACCATATATTTT. Its translation: CASSVDGSSSGNTIYF.

The count of this clone is one. This sequence joins TRBV25-1 and TRBJ2-1; D unresolved. The CDR3 runs 14 residues. V was cut by 2 bases and J by 7 bases, with 12 bases left in between. The germline gives CDR1 MGHDK, CDR2 SYGVNS. The CDR3 DNA reads as TGTGCCAGCAGTGAAGGTAGCATCCGGAATGAGCAGTTCTTC. It specifies CASSEGSIRNEQFF.

The chain has TRBV2 and TRBJ2-2; 10 bases line up with TRBD2. The J segment lost 5 bases and the V segment lost 6 bases, leaving 9 bases of the junction unmatched. This CDR3 has 16 amino acids. Germline CDR1 is SNHLY and CDR2 is FYNNEI. The CDR3 DNA reads TGTGCCAGCAGCTCCGGACTAGCGGCAACTACCGGGGAGCTGTTTTTT. Protein product: CASSSGLAATTGELFF.

Here the CDR3 DNA reads TGTGCCAGCAGCCATTTTAATCAGCCCCAGCATTTT. Protein: CASSHFNQPQHF. V is TRBV5-8 and J is TRBJ1-5, with D unresolved. This CDR3 has 12 residues. Germline CDR1 SGHTS, CDR2 YDEGEE. Trimming removed 4 bases at V and 4 bases at J, with 6 bases between.

This clone was found once. V and J are TRBV9 and TRBJ2-1; no clear D gene. This CDR3 spans 15 amino acids. The germline gives CDR1 SGDLS, CDR2 YYNGEE. The V and J ends lost 1 base and 15 bases respectively, with 23 bases between them. DNA of the CDR3: TGTGCCAGCAGCGTAAGTCCTCGGTCCCTAGAAGTCGGGTTCTTC. It specifies CASSVSPRSLEVGFF.

The V gene is TRBV7-9, the J gene TRBJ1-4; TRBD1 is a possible D gene (5 bases). Germline V gene sequence: CDR1 SEHNR, CDR2 FQNEAQ (reference sequence). V was clipped by 0 bases and J by 6 bases, with 8 bases between them. There are 14 residues in the CDR3. Here the CDR3 reads CASSLARDDEKLFF. The CDR3 DNA is TGTGCCAGCAGCTTAGCAAGGGACGATGAAAAACTGTTTTTT.

The V and J genes are TRBV28 and TRBJ2-7, with TRBD1 identical over 7 bases. The V gene end was trimmed by 8 bases and the J gene end by 3 bases; junction bases not matched to a gene: 4. The CDR3 has 12 amino acids. CDR1 and CDR2 from the germline V gene are MDHEN and SYDVKM. The CDR3 is CASFDRVYEQYF. In DNA, the CDR3 is TGTGCCAGCTTCGACAGGGTCTACGAGCAGTACTTC.